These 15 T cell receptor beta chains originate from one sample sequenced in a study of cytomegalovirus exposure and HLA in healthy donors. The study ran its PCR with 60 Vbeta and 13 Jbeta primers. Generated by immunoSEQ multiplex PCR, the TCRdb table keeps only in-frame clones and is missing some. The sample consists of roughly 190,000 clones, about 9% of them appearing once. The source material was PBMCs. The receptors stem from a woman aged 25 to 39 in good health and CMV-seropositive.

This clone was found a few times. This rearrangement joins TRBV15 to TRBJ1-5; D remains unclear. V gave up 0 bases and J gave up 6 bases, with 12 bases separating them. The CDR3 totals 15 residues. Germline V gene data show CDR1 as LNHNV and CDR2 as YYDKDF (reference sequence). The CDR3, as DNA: TGTGCCACCAGCAGAGATCGGCAGGTCAGTCAGCCCCAGCATTTT. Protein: CATSRDRQVSQPQHF.

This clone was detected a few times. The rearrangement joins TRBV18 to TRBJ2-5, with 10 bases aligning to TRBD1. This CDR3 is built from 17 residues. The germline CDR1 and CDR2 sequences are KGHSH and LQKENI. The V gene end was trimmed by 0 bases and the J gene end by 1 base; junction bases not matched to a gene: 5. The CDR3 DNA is TGTGCCAGCTCACCACCGAGGGGACAGGGGAGCCAAGAGACCCAGTACTTC. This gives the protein CASSPPRGQGSQETQYF.

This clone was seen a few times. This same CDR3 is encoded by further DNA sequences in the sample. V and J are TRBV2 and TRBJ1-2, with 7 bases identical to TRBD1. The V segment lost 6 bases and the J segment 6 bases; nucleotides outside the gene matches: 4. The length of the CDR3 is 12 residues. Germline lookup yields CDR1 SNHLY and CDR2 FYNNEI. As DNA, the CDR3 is TGTGCCAGCAGGAGACAGGGCGATGGCTACACCTTC. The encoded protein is CASRRQGDGYTF.

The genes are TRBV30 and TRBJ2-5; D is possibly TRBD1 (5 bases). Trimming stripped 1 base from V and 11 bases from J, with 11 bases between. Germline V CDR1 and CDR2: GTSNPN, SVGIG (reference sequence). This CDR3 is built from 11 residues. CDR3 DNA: TGTGCCTGGAGTGGGGGCCCGCAGCAGTACTTC. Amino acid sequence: CAWSGGPQQYF.

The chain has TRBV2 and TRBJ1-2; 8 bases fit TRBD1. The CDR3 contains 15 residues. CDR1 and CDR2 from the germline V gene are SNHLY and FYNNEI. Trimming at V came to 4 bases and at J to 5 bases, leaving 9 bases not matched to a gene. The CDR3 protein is CASSVFAGGRYGYTF. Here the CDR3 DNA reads TGTGCCAGCAGTGTTTTCGCAGGGGGCCGGTATGGCTACACCTTC.

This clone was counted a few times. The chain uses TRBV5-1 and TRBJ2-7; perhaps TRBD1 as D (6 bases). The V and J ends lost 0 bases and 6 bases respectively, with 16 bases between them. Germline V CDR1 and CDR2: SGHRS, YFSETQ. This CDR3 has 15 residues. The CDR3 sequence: CASSLVGAYPLEQYF. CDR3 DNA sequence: TGCGCCAGCAGCTTGGTGGGGGCCTACCCTCTCGAGCAGTACTTC.

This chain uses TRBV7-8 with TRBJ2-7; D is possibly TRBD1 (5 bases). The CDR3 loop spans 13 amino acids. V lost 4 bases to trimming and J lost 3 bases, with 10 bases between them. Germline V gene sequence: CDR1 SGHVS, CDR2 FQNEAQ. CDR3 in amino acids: CASSSGFDYEQYF. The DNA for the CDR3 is TGTGCCAGCAGCTCAGGGTTCGACTACGAGCAGTACTTC.

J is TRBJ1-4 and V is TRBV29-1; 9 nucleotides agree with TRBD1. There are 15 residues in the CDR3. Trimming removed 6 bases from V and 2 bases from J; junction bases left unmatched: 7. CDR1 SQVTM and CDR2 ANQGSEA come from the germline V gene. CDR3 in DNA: TGCAGCGTGTCGGGGACAGGGAGGACTAATGAAAAACTGTTTTTT. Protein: CSVSGTGRTNEKLFF.

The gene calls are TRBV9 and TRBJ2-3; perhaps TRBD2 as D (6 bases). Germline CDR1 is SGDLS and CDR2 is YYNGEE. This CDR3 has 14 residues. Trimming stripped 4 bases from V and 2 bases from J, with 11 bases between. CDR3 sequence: CASSREMNTDTQYF. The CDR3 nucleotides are TGTGCCAGCAGCCGGGAGATGAACACAGATACGCAGTATTTT.

Here the CDR3 DNA reads TGTGCCATCAGCCAGACAGGGGAGATTTCTGTCGGGGAGCTGTTTTTT. Translated: CAISQTGEISVGELFF. The rearrangement links TRBV10-3 to TRBJ2-2; 8 bases are shared with TRBD1. The CDR3 spans 16 residues. Germline V lookup: CDR1 ENHRY, CDR2 SYGVKD. Unmatched junction bases numbered 13, after V lost 6 bases and J lost 7 bases.

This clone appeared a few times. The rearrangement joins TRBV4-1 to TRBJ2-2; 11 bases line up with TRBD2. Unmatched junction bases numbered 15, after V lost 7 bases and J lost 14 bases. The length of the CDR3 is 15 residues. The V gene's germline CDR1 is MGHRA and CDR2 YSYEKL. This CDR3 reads CASTDQGLADSRLFF. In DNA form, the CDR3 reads TGCGCCAGCACCGACCAGGGACTAGCGGACTCCAGACTGTTTTTT.

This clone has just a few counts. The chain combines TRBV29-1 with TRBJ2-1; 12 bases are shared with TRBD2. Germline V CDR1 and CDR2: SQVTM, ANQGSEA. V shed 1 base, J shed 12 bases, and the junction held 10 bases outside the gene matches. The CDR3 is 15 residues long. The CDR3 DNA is TGCAGCGTTGAAGGGCCTAGCGGGAGGGGAGGGACGCAGTTCTTC. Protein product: CSVEGPSGRGGTQFF.

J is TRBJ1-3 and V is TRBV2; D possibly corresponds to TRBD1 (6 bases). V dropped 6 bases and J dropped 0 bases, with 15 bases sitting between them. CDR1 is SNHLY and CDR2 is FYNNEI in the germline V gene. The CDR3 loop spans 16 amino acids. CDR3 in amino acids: CASSPPQGSSGNTIYF. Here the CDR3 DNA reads TGTGCCAGCAGCCCTCCCCAGGGGTCCTCTGGAAACACCATATATTTT.

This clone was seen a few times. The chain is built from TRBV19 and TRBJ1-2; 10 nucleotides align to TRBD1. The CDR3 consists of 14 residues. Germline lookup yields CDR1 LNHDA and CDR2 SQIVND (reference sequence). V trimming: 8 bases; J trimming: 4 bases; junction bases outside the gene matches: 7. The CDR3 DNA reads TGTGCCAGTGCATGGACAGGGGGGACCTATGGCTACACCTTC. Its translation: CASAWTGGTYGYTF. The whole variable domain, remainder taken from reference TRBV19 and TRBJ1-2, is DGGITQSPKYLFRKEGQNVTLSCEQNLNHDAMYWYRQDPGQGLRLIYYSQIVNDFQKGDIAEGYSVSREKKESFPLTVTSAQKNPTAFYLCASAWTGGTYGYTFGSGTRLTVV.

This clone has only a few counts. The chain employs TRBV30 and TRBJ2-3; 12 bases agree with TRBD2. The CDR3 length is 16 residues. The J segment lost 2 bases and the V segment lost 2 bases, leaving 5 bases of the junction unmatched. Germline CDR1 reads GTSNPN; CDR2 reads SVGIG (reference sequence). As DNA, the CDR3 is TGTGCCTGGAGTACCGGACTAGCGGGAATCACAGATACGCAGTATTTT. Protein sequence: CAWSTGLAGITDTQYF. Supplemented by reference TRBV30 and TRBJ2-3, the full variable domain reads SQTIHQWPATLVQPVGSPLSLECTVEGTSNPNLYWYRQAAGRGLQLLFYSVGIGQISSEVPQNLSASRPQDRQFILSSKKLLLSDSGFYLCAWSTGLAGITDTQYFGPGTRLTVL.